This T cell receptor (beta chain) is drawn from a study of beta chain features in type 1 diabetes. Study as a whole: Age, gender and cell yields were similar between patients and healthy donors.

Central memory, naive, regulatory and stem cell-like memory CD4+ cells were sorted by CD45RO/CCR7/CD25/CD127/CD95/CD27. This clone was seen more than once but under ten times. Its antigen is unidentified. Reverse transcription of all isolated RNA meant that expressed TCRB transcripts were sequenced. TCRdb's copy holds only in-frame clones and misses some; the assay was immunoSEQ multiplex PCR. The sample holds more than 120,000 clones, 8.5% to 12% seen once. General study points: A cDNA-based sequencing approach could over-represent cells with high TCR expression. Moderately but significantly shorter TCRB CDR3s were found in Type 1 diabetes patients in all four CD4+ subsets.

The V gene lost 0 bases and the J gene lost 1 base, with 6 bases spanning the gap. Germline lookup yields CDR1 MNHEY and CDR2 SVGAGI. The CDR3 length is 15 residues. The TCR originated in a man aged 18 to 29 in good health. Specimen: naive CD4+ T cells from blood. The chain uses TRBV6-5 and TRBJ2-2; D remains ambiguous. The CDR3 region has the DNA TGTGCCAGCAGTTACTCACAGTTGAACACCGGGGAGCTGTTTTTT. This gives the protein CASSYSQLNTGELFF.